These T cell receptor beta chains were read from a single sample in a study of T cells in Graves' hyperthyroidism and ophthalmopathy. Via MiXCR, TCRdb re-called the multiplex PCR reads, giving one row per CDR3 protein. The data show some 700,000 distinct CDR3 sequences, 17% seen once. The specimen was blood. The receptors derive from a man in his fifties with Graves' hyperthyroidism. Each CDR3 is given with its conserved first and last residue. The D gene is left open where the match is weak. Expanded clones get a size class; other rows say once, few or many, or leave the size out.

D gene: NA; J gene: TRBJ2-5; clone size: NA; V gene: TRBV6-5; CDR3 protein: CASSYADRRTQYF; CDR3 DNA: TGTGCCAGCAGTTACGCTGATCGCAGGACCCAGTACTTC
D gene: TRBD1; J gene: TRBJ1-3; clone size: many; V gene: TRBV28; CDR3 protein: CASSFGTGGRGGNTIYF; CDR3 DNA: TGTGCCAGCAGTTTCGGGACAGGGGGCAGAGGCGGAAACACCATATATTTT
D gene: NA; J gene: TRBJ2-7; clone size: many; V gene: TRBV7-9; CDR3 protein: CASSLGQGRYEQYF; CDR3 DNA: TGTGCCAGCAGCTTAGGCCAGGGACGGTACGAGCAGTACTTC
D gene: NA; J gene: TRBJ2-4; clone size: many; V gene: TRBV11-2; CDR3 protein: CASSLGRGGQNIQYF; CDR3 DNA: TGTGCCAGCAGCTTAGGCAGGGGAGGTCAAAACATTCAGTACTTC
D gene: NA; J gene: TRBJ2-1; clone size: few; V gene: TRBV19; CDR3 protein: CASSIDGRAYNEQFF; CDR3 DNA: TGTGCCAGTAGTATTGACGGTCGAGCCTACAATGAGCAGTTCTTC
D gene: TRBD1; J gene: TRBJ2-7; clone size: NA; V gene: TRBV5-1; CDR3 protein: CASSETGAAYEQYF; CDR3 DNA: TGCGCCAGCAGCGAAACAGGGGCAGCCTACGAGCAGTACTTC
D gene: TRBD1; J gene: TRBJ1-1; clone size: many; V gene: TRBV28; CDR3 protein: CASSLGGTGINTEAFF; CDR3 DNA: TGTGCCAGCAGTCTAGGCGGGACAGGGATTAACACTGAAGCTTTCTTT
D gene: NA; J gene: TRBJ1-2; clone size: many; V gene: TRBV30; CDR3 protein: CAWRGSNYGYTF; CDR3 DNA: TGTGCCTGGAGAGGTTCTAACTATGGCTACACCTTC
D gene: TRBD2; J gene: TRBJ2-1; clone size: NA; V gene: TRBV6-2/TRBV6-3; CDR3 protein: CASLGTTNEQFF; CDR3 DNA: TGTGCCAGCCTCGGGACTACGAATGAGCAGTTCTTC
D gene: NA; J gene: TRBJ2-5; clone size: many; V gene: TRBV20-1; CDR3 protein: CSAILGLIPYF; CDR3 DNA: TGCAGTGCCATTCTTGGACTAATTCCGTACTTC
D gene: TRBD1; J gene: TRBJ1-2; clone size: NA; V gene: TRBV29-1; CDR3 protein: CSVLSPRDRVGGYTF; CDR3 DNA: TGCAGCGTCCTTTCCCCTCGGGACAGGGTGGGTGGCTACACCTTC
D gene: NA; J gene: TRBJ2-7; clone size: many; V gene: TRBV7-6; CDR3 protein: CASSPVITASTEQYF; CDR3 DNA: TGTGCCAGCAGCCCCGTTATTACAGCGTCTACTGAGCAGTACTTC
D gene: NA; J gene: TRBJ1-1; clone size: NA; V gene: TRBV6-2/TRBV6-3; CDR3 protein: CASRANIGNTEAFF; CDR3 DNA: TGTGCCAGCAGAGCAAATATAGGGAACACTGAAGCTTTCTTT
D gene: TRBD1; J gene: TRBJ1-1; clone size: NA; V gene: TRBV10-3; CDR3 protein: CAITGTGVVSNSELMGAFF; CDR3 DNA: TGTGCCATCACCGGGACAGGGGTCGTTAGTAACTCTGAATTAATGGGGGCTTTCTTT
D gene: NA; J gene: TRBJ2-7; clone size: NA; V gene: TRBV19; CDR3 protein: CASSISGESYEQYF; CDR3 DNA: TGTGCCAGTAGTATAAGCGGTGAATCCTACGAGCAGTACTTC
D gene: TRBD2; J gene: TRBJ2-7; clone size: NA; V gene: TRBV4-1; CDR3 protein: CASSRSSGSVDEQYF; CDR3 DNA: TGCGCCAGCAGCCGATCTAGCGGGAGTGTCGACGAGCAGTACTTC
D gene: NA; J gene: TRBJ1-2; clone size: many; V gene: TRBV12-3/TRBV12-4; CDR3 protein: CASNLVGSSNYGYTF; CDR3 DNA: TGTGCCAGTAATTTGGTGGGGAGCTCTAACTATGGCTACACCTTC
D gene: NA; J gene: TRBJ2-1; clone size: NA; V gene: TRBV28; CDR3 protein: CASSRIDEQFF; CDR3 DNA: TGTGCCAGCAGCCGGATCGATGAGCAGTTCTTC
D gene: TRBD2; J gene: TRBJ2-7; clone size: many; V gene: TRBV6-2/TRBV6-3; CDR3 protein: CASSYQLGLANTYEQYF; CDR3 DNA: TGTGCCAGCAGTTACCAACTGGGACTAGCGAATACCTACGAGCAGTACTTC
D gene: NA; J gene: TRBJ2-7; clone size: few; V gene: TRBV11-3; CDR3 protein: CASSFDSDSYEQYF; CDR3 DNA: TGTGCCAGCAGCTTCGACTCCGACTCCTACGAGCAGTACTTC
D gene: TRBD2; J gene: TRBJ2-7; clone size: few; V gene: TRBV6-5; CDR3 protein: CASSYRGEGRYEQYF; CDR3 DNA: TGTGCCAGCAGTTATCGAGGGGAGGGCCGCTACGAGCAGTACTTC
D gene: TRBD1; J gene: TRBJ2-7; clone size: medium-sized; V gene: TRBV11-2; CDR3 protein: CASSFDRAYEQYF; CDR3 DNA: TGTGCCAGCAGCTTCGACAGGGCCTACGAGCAGTACTTC
D gene: TRBD1; J gene: TRBJ1-6; clone size: many; V gene: TRBV2; CDR3 protein: CASTRSGQDNSPLHF; CDR3 DNA: TGTGCCAGCACCCGGTCGGGACAGGACAATTCACCCCTCCACTTT
D gene: NA; J gene: TRBJ2-1; clone size: NA; V gene: TRBV7-3; CDR3 protein: CASSHPQRFNEQFF; CDR3 DNA: TGTGCCAGCAGCCATCCGCAGCGGTTCAATGAGCAGTTCTTC
D gene: TRBD2; J gene: TRBJ2-2; clone size: few; V gene: TRBV7-2; CDR3 protein: CASSVGLAVSGELFF; CDR3 DNA: TGTGCCAGCAGCGTGGGACTAGCTGTGTCCGGGGAGCTGTTTTTT
D gene: TRBD2; J gene: TRBJ2-5; clone size: many; V gene: TRBV7-8; CDR3 protein: CASSPGGGAYEYF; CDR3 DNA: TGTGCCAGCAGCCCCGGCGGGGGGGCGTACGAGTACTTC
D gene: TRBD2; J gene: TRBJ2-2; clone size: many; V gene: TRBV9; CDR3 protein: CASGLSGTSVNTGELFF; CDR3 DNA: TGTGCCAGCGGCCTATCCGGGACTAGCGTGAACACCGGGGAGCTGTTTTTT
D gene: NA; J gene: TRBJ2-2; clone size: few; V gene: TRBV19; CDR3 protein: CASMVQGGSGELFF; CDR3 DNA: TGTGCCAGTATGGTGCAGGGGGGATCCGGGGAGCTGTTTTTT
D gene: TRBD2; J gene: TRBJ2-3; clone size: many; V gene: TRBV27; CDR3 protein: CASSQGLAGNRTDTQYF; CDR3 DNA: TGTGCCAGCAGTCAAGGACTAGCGGGAAACAGGACAGATACGCAGTATTTT
D gene: TRBD2; J gene: TRBJ2-3; clone size: many; V gene: TRBV6-5; CDR3 protein: CASSFSPAGNTDTQYF; CDR3 DNA: TGTGCCAGCAGTTTTAGCCCAGCGGGAAACACAGATACGCAGTATTTT
D gene: NA; J gene: TRBJ1-3; clone size: many; V gene: TRBV7-2; CDR3 protein: CASSFFRDTIYF; CDR3 DNA: TGTGCCAGCAGCTTTTTTCGGGACACCATATATTTT
D gene: TRBD1; J gene: TRBJ1-5; clone size: many; V gene: TRBV28; CDR3 protein: CASSLGPSGTAYQHF; CDR3 DNA: TGTGCCAGCAGTTTAGGACCTTCCGGGACAGCTTACCAGCATTTT
D gene: NA; J gene: TRBJ2-1; clone size: NA; V gene: TRBV9; CDR3 protein: CASSVGNWNNEQFF; CDR3 DNA: TGTGCCAGCAGCGTGGGGAACTGGAACAATGAGCAGTTCTTC
D gene: NA; J gene: TRBJ1-1; clone size: many; V gene: TRBV7-9; CDR3 protein: CASSLTGPSTEAFF; CDR3 DNA: TGTGCCAGCAGCTTAACAGGGCCTAGCACTGAAGCTTTCTTT
D gene: NA; J gene: TRBJ2-3; clone size: many; V gene: TRBV27; CDR3 protein: CASSSWGTDTQYF; CDR3 DNA: TGTGCCAGCAGTTCTTGGGGCACAGATACGCAGTATTTT
D gene: NA; J gene: TRBJ2-6; clone size: NA; V gene: TRBV7-9; CDR3 protein: CASSFGTGTGANVLTF; CDR3 DNA: TGTGCCAGCAGCTTCGGTACAGGGACAGGGGCCAACGTCCTGACTTTC
D gene: TRBD2; J gene: TRBJ2-1; clone size: many; V gene: TRBV12-3/TRBV12-4; CDR3 protein: CASSLREWNEQFF; CDR3 DNA: TGTGCCAGCAGTTTGCGGGAGTGGAATGAGCAGTTCTTC
D gene: TRBD2; J gene: TRBJ2-1; clone size: NA; V gene: TRBV29-1; CDR3 protein: CSVESGTTYNEQFF; CDR3 DNA: TGCAGCGTTGAAAGCGGGACCACCTACAATGAGCAGTTCTTC
D gene: NA; J gene: TRBJ2-2; clone size: NA; V gene: TRBV4-1; CDR3 protein: CASSQTGTPGELFF; CDR3 DNA: TGCGCCAGCAGCCAAACAGGGACGCCCGGGGAGCTGTTTTTT
D gene: NA; J gene: TRBJ1-6; clone size: many; V gene: TRBV12-3/TRBV12-4; CDR3 protein: CASSRRSSYNSPLHF; CDR3 DNA: TGTGCCAGCAGTAGAAGGAGCTCCTATAATTCACCCCTCCACTTT
D gene: TRBD2; J gene: TRBJ2-1; clone size: NA; V gene: TRBV20-1; CDR3 protein: CSARASSGLAGAYNEQFF; CDR3 DNA: TGCAGTGCTAGGGCCTCCTCGGGACTAGCGGGGGCATACAATGAGCAGTTCTTC
D gene: TRBD1; J gene: TRBJ2-3; clone size: many; V gene: TRBV18; CDR3 protein: CATTGAITDTQYF; CDR3 DNA: TGTGCCACCACAGGGGCGATCACAGATACGCAGTATTTT